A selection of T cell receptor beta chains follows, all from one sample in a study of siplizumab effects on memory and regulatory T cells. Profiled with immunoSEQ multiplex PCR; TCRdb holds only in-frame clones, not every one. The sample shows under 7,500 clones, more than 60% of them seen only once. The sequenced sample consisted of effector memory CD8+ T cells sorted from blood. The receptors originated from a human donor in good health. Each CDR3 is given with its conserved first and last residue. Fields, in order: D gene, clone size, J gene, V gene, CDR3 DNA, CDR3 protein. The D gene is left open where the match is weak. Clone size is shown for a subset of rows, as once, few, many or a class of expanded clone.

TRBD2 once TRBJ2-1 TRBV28 TGTGCCAGCAGTTTAATTGCGGGAGGGATTAATGAGCAGTTCTTC CASSLIAGGINEQFF
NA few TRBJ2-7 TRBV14 TGTGCCAGCAGCTCCTTTTTAGTTTCCTACGAGCAGTACTTC CASSSFLVSYEQYF
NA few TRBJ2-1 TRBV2 TGTGCCAGCAAAATATCACAGGGTATGAATGAGCAGTTCTTC CASKISQGMNEQFF
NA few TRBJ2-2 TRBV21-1 TGTGCCAGCACCGGGGAGCTGTTTTTT CASTGELFF
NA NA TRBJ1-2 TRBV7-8 TGTGCCAGCAGCTTAGGGCACAGCTATGGCTACACCTTC CASSLGHSYGYTF
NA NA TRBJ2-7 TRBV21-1 TGTGCCAGCAGCTGCGCCCGGGGCGGGTTCGTGTACTTC CASSCARGGFVYF
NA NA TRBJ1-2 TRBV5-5 TGTGCCAGCGAATATCCTGTCTCGCGGACCTATGGCTACACCTTC CASEYPVSRTYGYTF
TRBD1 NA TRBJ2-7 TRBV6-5 TGTGCCAGCAGTTATGGGACAGGGGGAGACGAGCAGTACTTC CASSYGTGGDEQYF
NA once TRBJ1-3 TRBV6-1 TGTGCCAGCAGTGAAGCGTTAGGGGAAGAAAACACCATATATTTT CASSEALGEENTIYF
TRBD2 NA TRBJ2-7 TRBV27 TGTGCCAGCAGTGCCACCGGGACTAGCCACTACGAGCAGTACTTC CASSATGTSHYEQYF
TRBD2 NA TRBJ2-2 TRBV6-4 TGTGCCAGCAGCGGCTCGCGGGAGTTCGGGGAGCTGTTTTTT CASSGSREFGELFF
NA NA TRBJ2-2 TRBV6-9 TGTGCCAGCAGAAAAGGGGTCCGGGCCATCGGGGAGCTGTTTTTT CASRKGVRAIGELFF
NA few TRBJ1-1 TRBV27 TGTGCCAGCAGTTCGGGCCGAAACACTGAAGCTTTCTTT CASSSGRNTEAFF
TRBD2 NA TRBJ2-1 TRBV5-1 TGCGCCAGCAGCTTGACTAGCGGGATCCACAATGAGCAGTTCTTC CASSLTSGIHNEQFF
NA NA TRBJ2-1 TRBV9 TGTGCCAGCAGCCTAGGAGGTAGTCATGAGCAGTTCTTC CASSLGGSHEQFF
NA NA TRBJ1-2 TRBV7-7 TGTGCCAGCAGCCCGCCCTGGGGTAACTATGGCTACACCTTC CASSPPWGNYGYTF